The 12 T cell receptor beta chains listed next were all sequenced from one sample in a study of shared clonotypes between healthy human individuals. The protocol was immunoSEQ multiplex PCR, while the TCRdb copy is restricted to in-frame clones and leaves out a portion. Here the sample spans 2 million to 2.5 million clones, about 94% being singletons. Sequenced input: naive CD4+ T cells sorted from blood. Noted subset: CD45RA+ positively selected. The receptors come from a man aged 18 to 30 in good health.

The V gene is TRBV5-1, the J gene TRBJ2-7; TRBD2 aligns across 14 bases. CDR3 length: 18 residues. Trimming at V came to 7 bases and at J to 6 bases, leaving 18 bases not matched to a gene. Per germline, CDR1 SGHRS and CDR2 YFSETQ. The DNA for the CDR3 is TGCGCCAGCGCCCCCCGGGACTCCGGGACTAGCGGGAGAGGCGAGCAGTACTTC. Translated: CASAPRDSGTSGRGEQYF.

J is TRBJ1-1 and V is TRBV10-3; D is perhaps TRBD1 (6 bases). Germline values: CDR1 ENHRY, CDR2 SYGVKD. This CDR3 contains 14 residues. V dropped 6 bases and J dropped 3 bases, with 14 bases sitting between them. CDR3: CAIRTSGADTEAFF. CDR3 DNA sequence: TGTGCCATCAGAACTTCGGGGGCGGACACTGAAGCTTTCTTT.

This clone appeared once. The gene calls are TRBV30 and TRBJ1-1, with D maybe TRBD1 (6 bases). CDR3 size: 14 residues. Germline values: CDR1 GTSNPN, CDR2 SVGIG (reference sequence). V gave up 1 base and J gave up 3 bases, with 12 bases separating them. The CDR3 here is CAWSGYRADTEAFF. The CDR3 nucleotides read TGTGCCTGGAGTGGCTACAGGGCCGACACTGAAGCTTTCTTT.

The V call is TRBV6-5, the J call TRBJ2-1, with TRBD2 as a possible D gene (6 bases). This CDR3 spans 15 amino acids. The ends were cut back, 6 bases at V and 1 base at J, with 13 bases in the middle. Germline V gene sequence: CDR1 MNHEY, CDR2 SVGAGI. CDR3 region: CASRFISGSYNEQFF. The CDR3 DNA is TGTGCCAGCAGATTCATTAGCGGTTCCTACAATGAGCAGTTCTTC.

V is TRBV10-3 and J is TRBJ2-1; D tentatively fits TRBD1 or TRBD2 (5 bases each). Per germline, CDR1 ENHRY and CDR2 SYGVKD. The CDR3 consists of 14 residues. With 5 bases removed from V and 7 bases from J, the gap between germline ends came to 15 bases. The CDR3 is CAISIREMGNEQFF. Here the CDR3 DNA reads TGTGCCATCAGTATCAGGGAGATGGGGAATGAGCAGTTCTTC.

V gene TRBV6-5 combines with J gene TRBJ2-2; weak D call: TRBD2 (5 bases). CDR1 and CDR2 from the germline V gene are MNHEY and SVGAGI. The CDR3 length is 15 residues. The germline V and J ends were trimmed by 4 bases and 5 bases, with 14 bases remaining between them. CDR3 loop: CASSSDYGRTGELFF. CDR3 coding DNA: TGTGCCAGCAGTTCCGACTATGGTAGGACCGGGGAGCTGTTTTTT.

The V and J genes are TRBV5-5 and TRBJ2-7; D possibly corresponds to TRBD1 (6 bases). CDR3 size: 16 residues. The germline V gene encodes CDR1 SGHKS and CDR2 YYEKEE (reference sequence). The V gene lost 3 bases and the J gene lost 3 bases, with 19 bases spanning the gap. The CDR3 bases are TGTGCCAGCAGCTCTACCACTTATGGACAGTACTACGAGCAGTACTTC. Protein sequence: CASSSTTYGQYYEQYF.

The chain uses TRBV6-1 and TRBJ1-1, with 7 bases that match TRBD1. V lost 6 bases to trimming and J lost 3 bases; unmatched junction nucleotides: 7. The germline gives CDR1 MNHNS, CDR2 SASEGT. This CDR3 comprises 14 residues. As DNA, the CDR3 is TGTGCCAGCAGGAAGACAGGGTGGGACACTGAAGCTTTCTTT. This encodes CASRKTGWDTEAFF.

The chain joins TRBV5-1 to TRBJ2-7; D is uncertain. The CDR3 extends over 11 amino acids. CDR1 and CDR2 (germline): SGHRS, YFSETQ. V lost 5 bases and J 5 bases, leaving 8 bases between the germline ends. The CDR3, as DNA: TGCGCCAGCAGGGTTGGCGACGAGCAGTACTTC. Translated, it gives CASRVGDEQYF.

V and J are TRBV29-1 and TRBJ1-6; D gene unclear. V was trimmed by 5 bases and J by 2 bases, leaving 10 bases between them. This CDR3 comprises 14 residues. From germline, CDR1 is SQVTM and CDR2 ANQGSEA. CDR3 loop: CSVKDGTYNSPLHF. In DNA, the CDR3 is TGCAGCGTTAAGGACGGGACCTATAATTCACCCCTCCACTTT.

This chain connects TRBV30 to TRBJ1-2, with TRBD1 matching over 7 bases. This CDR3 region has 11 residues. Germline lookup yields CDR1 GTSNPN and CDR2 SVGIG (reference sequence). The ends lost 8 bases at V and 1 base at J; junction bases unmatched: 1. The CDR3 reads CAGTDNYGYTF. As DNA, the CDR3 is TGTGCCGGGACAGATAACTATGGCTACACCTTC.

The chain links TRBV25-1 to TRBJ2-1; 15 bases map to TRBD2. With 6 bases clipped from V and 14 bases from J, the junction kept 11 bases outside the gene matches. This CDR3 spans 15 amino acids. Germline values: CDR1 MGHDK, CDR2 SYGVNS. The CDR3 coding sequence is TGTGCCAGCAGCCGGACTAGCGGGAGGGCCAAGTTCGAGTTCTTC. Encoded protein: CASSRTSGRAKFEFF. The whole variable domain, remainder taken from reference TRBV25-1 and TRBJ2-1, is EADIYQTPRYLVIGTGKKITLECSQTMGHDKMYWYQQDPGMELHLIHYSYGVNSTEKGDLSSESTVSRIRTEHFPLTLESARPSHTSQYLCASSRTSGRAKFEFFGPGTRLTVL.